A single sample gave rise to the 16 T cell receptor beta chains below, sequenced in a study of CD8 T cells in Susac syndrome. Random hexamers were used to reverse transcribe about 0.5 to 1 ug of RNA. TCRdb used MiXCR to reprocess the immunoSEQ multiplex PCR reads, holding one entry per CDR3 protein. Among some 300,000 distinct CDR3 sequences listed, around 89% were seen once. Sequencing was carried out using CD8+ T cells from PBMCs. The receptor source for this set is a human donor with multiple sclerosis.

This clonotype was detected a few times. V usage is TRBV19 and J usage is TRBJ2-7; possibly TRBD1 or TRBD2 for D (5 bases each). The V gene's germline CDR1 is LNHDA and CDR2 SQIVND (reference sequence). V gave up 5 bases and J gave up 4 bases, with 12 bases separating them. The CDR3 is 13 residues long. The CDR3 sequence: CASSFPGPYEQYF. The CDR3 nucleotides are TGTGCCAGTAGTTTTCCGGGACCTTACGAGCAGTACTTC.

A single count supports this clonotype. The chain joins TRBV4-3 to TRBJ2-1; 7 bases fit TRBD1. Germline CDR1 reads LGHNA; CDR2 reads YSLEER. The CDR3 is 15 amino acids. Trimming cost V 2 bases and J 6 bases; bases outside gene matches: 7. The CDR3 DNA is TGCGCCAGCAGCCAAACCGGGACAGTTCTCAATGAGCAGTTCTTC. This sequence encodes CASSQTGTVLNEQFF.

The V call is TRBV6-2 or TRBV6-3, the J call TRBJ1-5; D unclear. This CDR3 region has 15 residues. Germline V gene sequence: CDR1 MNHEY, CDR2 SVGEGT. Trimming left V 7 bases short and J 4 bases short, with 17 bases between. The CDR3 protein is CASTGRESLNQPQHF. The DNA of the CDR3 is TGTGCCAGCACCGGACGGGAATCGTTAAATCAGCCCCAGCATTTT.

The chain's CDR3 is CASSHEETGAAYEQYF. In nucleotides, the CDR3 is TGTGCCAGCAGCCACGAGGAGACAGGGGCAGCCTACGAGCAGTACTTC. The rearrangement uses TRBV4-2 and TRBJ2-7; 8 nucleotides align to TRBD1. Germline CDR1 LGHNA, CDR2 YNFKEQ. The CDR3 runs 16 residues. Trimming took 3 bases from V and 2 from J; bases not matched to a gene: 9.

The DNA of the CDR3 is TGTGCCAGCAGCGTAGAACAGGGAACTAATGAAAAACTGTTTTTT. Encoded protein: CASSVEQGTNEKLFF. This chain links TRBV9 with TRBJ1-4; TRBD1 might be the D (6 bases). This CDR3 spans 15 amino acids. Germline assignment: CDR1 SGDLS and CDR2 YYNGEE. Trimming took off 0 bases at V and 1 base at J, with 7 bases between the two ends.

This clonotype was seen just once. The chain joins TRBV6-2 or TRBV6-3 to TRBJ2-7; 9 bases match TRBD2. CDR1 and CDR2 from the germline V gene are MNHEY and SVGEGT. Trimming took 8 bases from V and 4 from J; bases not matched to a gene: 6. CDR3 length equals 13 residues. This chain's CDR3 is CASGSGSDYEQYF. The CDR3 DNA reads TGTGCCAGCGGTAGCGGGAGTGATTACGAGCAGTACTTC.

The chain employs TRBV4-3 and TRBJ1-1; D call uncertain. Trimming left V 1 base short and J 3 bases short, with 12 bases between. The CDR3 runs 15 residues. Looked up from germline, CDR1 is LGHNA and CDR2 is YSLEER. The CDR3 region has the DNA TGCGCCAGCAGCCAAGGGGATCCTGGGGACACTGAAGCTTTCTTT. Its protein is CASSQGDPGDTEAFF.

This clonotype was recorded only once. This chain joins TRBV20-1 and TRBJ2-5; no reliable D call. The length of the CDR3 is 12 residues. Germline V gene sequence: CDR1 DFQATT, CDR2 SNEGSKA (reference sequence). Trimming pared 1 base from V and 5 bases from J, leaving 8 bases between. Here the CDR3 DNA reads TGCAGTGCTAGAGGGGTGGTTGAGACCCAGTACTTC. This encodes CSARGVVETQYF.

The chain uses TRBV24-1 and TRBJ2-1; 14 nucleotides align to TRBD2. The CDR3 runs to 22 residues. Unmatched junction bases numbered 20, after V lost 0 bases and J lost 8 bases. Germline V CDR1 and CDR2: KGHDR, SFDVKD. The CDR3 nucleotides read TGTGCCACCAGTGATTTGCAAATCGGGGGACTAGCGGGAGCGCTTTGTTCATATGAGCAGTTCTTC. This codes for CATSDLQIGGLAGALCSYEQFF.

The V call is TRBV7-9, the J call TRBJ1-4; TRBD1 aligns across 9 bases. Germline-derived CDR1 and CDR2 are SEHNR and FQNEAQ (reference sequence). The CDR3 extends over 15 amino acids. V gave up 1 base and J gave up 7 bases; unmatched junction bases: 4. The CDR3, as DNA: TGTGCCAGCAGCTTAGATGGACAGGGGCGTGAAAAACTGTTTTTT. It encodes CASSLDGQGREKLFF.

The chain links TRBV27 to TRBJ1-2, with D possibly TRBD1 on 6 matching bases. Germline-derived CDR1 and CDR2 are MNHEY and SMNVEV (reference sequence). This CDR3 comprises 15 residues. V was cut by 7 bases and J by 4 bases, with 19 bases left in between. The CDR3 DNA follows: TGTGCCAGCACTTCCCTAATAACAGGGACCTATGGCTACACCTTC. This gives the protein CASTSLITGTYGYTF.

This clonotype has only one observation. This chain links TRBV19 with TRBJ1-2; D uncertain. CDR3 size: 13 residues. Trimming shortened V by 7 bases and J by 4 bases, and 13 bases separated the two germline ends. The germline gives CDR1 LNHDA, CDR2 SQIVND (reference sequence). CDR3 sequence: CASNQGLIYGYTF. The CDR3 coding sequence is TGTGCCAGTAATCAAGGACTGATCTATGGCTACACCTTC.

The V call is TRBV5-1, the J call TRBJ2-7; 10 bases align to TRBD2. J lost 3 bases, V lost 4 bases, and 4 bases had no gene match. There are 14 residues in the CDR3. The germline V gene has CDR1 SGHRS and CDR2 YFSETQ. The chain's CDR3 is CASSRTSGHYEQYF. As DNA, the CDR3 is TGCGCCAGCAGCCGGACTAGCGGACACTACGAGCAGTACTTC.

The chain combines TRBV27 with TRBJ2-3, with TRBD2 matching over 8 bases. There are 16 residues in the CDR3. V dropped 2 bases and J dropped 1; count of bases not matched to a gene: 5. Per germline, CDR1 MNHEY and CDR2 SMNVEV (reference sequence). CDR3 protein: CASSLLFGGGTDTQYF. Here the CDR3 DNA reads TGTGCCAGCAGTTTACTTTTCGGGGGGGGCACAGATACGCAGTATTTT.

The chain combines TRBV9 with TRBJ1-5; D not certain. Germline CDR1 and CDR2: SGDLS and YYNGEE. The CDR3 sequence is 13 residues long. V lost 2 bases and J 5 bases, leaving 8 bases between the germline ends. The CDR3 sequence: CASSVTEDQPQHF. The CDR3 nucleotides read TGTGCCAGCAGCGTCACGGAGGATCAGCCCCAGCATTTT.

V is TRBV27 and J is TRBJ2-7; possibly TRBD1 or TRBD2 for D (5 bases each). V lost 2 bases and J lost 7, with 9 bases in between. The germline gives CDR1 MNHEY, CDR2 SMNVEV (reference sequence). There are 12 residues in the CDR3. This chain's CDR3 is CASSLGTGEQYF. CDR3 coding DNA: TGTGCCAGCAGTTTAGGGACGGGGGAGCAGTACTTC.